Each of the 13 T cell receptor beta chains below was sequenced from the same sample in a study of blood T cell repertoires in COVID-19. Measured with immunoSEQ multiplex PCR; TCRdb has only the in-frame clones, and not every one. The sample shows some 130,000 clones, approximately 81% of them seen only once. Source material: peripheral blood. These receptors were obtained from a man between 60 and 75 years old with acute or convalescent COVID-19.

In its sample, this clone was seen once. DNA for the CDR3: TGTGCCAGCAGCCAACTTGGGACAGGGGGCCCCGAGCAGTACTTC. Translated, it gives CASSQLGTGGPEQYF. V is TRBV11-2 and J is TRBJ2-7; 12 nucleotides match TRBD1. Trimming cost V 5 bases and J 6 bases; bases outside gene matches: 8. From germline, CDR1 is SGHAT and CDR2 FQNNGV. This CDR3 is built from 15 residues.

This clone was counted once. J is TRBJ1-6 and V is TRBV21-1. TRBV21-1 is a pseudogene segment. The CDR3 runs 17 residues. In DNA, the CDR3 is TGTGCCAGCCGCCTGGGGGGAGGGGGATTGGGGAATTCACCCCTCCACTTT. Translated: CASRLGGGGLGNSPLHF.

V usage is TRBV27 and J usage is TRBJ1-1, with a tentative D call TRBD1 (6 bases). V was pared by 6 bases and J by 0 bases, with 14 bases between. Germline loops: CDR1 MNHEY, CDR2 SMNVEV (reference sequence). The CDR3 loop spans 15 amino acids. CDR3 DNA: TGTGCCAGCAGCCACAACACAGGGTTGAACACTGAAGCTTTCTTT. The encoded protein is CASSHNTGLNTEAFF.

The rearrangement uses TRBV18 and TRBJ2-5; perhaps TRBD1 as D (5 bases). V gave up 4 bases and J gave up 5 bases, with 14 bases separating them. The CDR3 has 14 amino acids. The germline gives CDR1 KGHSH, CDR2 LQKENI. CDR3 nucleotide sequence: TGTGCCAGCTCACTTCCAGGGCGGATGGAGACCCAGTACTTC. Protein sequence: CASSLPGRMETQYF.

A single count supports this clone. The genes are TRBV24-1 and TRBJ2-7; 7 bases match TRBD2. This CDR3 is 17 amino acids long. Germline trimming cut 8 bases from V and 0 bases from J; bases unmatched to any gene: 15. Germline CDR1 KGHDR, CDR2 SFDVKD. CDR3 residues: CATTVDGAGEPSYEQYF. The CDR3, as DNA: TGTGCCACCACCGTGGATGGGGCGGGGGAACCCTCCTACGAGCAGTACTTC.

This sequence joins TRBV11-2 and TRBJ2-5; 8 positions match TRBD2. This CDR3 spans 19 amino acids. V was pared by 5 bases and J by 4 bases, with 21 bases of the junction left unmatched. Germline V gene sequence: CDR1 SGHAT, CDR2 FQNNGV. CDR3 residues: CASSPFLERELALRETQYF. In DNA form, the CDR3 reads TGTGCCAGCAGCCCCTTCCTCGAGCGGGAGCTTGCTTTGAGAGAGACCCAGTACTTC.

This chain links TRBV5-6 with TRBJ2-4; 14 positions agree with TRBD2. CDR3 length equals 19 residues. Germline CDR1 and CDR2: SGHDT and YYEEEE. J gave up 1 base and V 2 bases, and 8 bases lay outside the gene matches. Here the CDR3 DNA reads TGTGCCAGCAGCTTAACCCCGGGACTAGCGGGAGCGGCCAAAAACATTCAGTACTTC. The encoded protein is CASSLTPGLAGAAKNIQYF.

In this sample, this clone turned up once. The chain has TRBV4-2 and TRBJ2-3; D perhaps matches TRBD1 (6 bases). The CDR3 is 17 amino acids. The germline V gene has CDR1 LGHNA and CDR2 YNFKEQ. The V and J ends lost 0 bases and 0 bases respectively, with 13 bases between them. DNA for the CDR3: TGTGCCAGCAGCCAAGAAAGGGGGAGACATAGCACAGATACGCAGTATTTT. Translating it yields CASSQERGRHSTDTQYF.

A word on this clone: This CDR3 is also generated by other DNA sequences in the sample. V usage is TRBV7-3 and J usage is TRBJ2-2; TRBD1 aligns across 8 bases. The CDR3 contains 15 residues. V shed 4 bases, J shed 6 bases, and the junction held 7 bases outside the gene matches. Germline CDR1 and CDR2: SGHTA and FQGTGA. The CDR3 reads CASSYGQGGAGELFF. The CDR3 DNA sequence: TGTGCCAGCAGCTACGGACAGGGAGGCGCCGGGGAGCTGTTTTTT.

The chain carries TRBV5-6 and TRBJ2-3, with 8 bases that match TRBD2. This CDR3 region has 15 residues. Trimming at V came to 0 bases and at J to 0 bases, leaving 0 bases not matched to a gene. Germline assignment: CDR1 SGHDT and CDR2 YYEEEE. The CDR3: CASSLASGSTDTQYF. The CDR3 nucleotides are TGTGCCAGCAGCTTGGCTAGCGGGAGCACAGATACGCAGTATTTT.

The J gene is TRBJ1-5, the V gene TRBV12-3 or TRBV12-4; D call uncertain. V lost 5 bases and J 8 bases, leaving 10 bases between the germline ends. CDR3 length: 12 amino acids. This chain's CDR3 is CASSRGAEPQHF. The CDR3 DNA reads TGTGCCAGCAGTCGGGGAGCGGAGCCCCAGCATTTT.

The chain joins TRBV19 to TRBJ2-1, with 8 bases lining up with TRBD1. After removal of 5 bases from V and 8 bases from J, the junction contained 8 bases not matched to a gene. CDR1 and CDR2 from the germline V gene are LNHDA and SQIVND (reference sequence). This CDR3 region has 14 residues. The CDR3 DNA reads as TGTGCCAGTAGTGGGGGACAGGATCCTGATGAGCAGTTCTTC. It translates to CASSGGQDPDEQFF.

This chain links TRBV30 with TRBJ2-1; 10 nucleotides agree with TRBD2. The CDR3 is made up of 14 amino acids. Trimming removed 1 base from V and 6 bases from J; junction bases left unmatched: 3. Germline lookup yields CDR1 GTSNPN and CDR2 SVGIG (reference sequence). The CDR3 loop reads CAWSAQRGGNEQFF. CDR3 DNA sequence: TGTGCCTGGAGTGCTCAGCGGGGGGGCAATGAGCAGTTCTTC.